The sample holds a few counts of the clone carrying this T cell receptor (beta chain). The target antigen is unknown. This sample stems from a study of siplizumab effects on memory and regulatory T cells. Points from the study as a whole: The majority of clones, roughly 75-95% of proliferating CD4+ or CD8+ clones, lacked an assignable naive or memory phenotype. Tracing alloreactive clones into unstimulated subsets worked for only a minor fraction of them. Unstimulated naive T cells seemed to show more diversity than memory cells did, and they also seemed to be among the major contributors to the alloresponse.

This CDR3 contains 14 residues. Germline loops: CDR1 MNHNY, CDR2 SVGAGI (reference sequence). The V and J ends lost 0 bases and 2 bases respectively, with 7 bases between them. Assay used: immunoSEQ multiplex PCR; TCRdb lists only in-frame clones, some missing. The table lists approximately 100,000 clones, just under 95% of them singletons. The J gene is TRBJ2-5, the V gene TRBV6-6; D call uncertain. The clonotype comes from a human donor in good health. Source material: non-Treg CD4+ T cells sorted from blood. CDR3 in DNA: TGTGCCAGCAGTTACTCCGGATCTCAAGAGACCCAGTACTTC. Translation: CASSYSGSQETQYF.